Listed here are 13 T cell receptor beta chains from one sample, sequenced in a study of blood T cell repertoires in COVID-19. The method was immunoSEQ multiplex PCR; TCRdb's version includes in-frame clones alone and lacks a portion of them. This sample has about 250,000 clones, with around 85% found just once. The material sequenced was peripheral blood. Every receptor here comes from a woman older than 75 with acute or convalescent COVID-19.

This clone was counted once. The chain links TRBV19 to TRBJ1-5, with 7 bases aligning to TRBD1. The CDR3 is made up of 15 amino acids. Unmatched junction bases numbered 9, after V lost 5 bases and J lost 5 bases. Germline V CDR1 and CDR2: LNHDA, SQIVND (reference sequence). The CDR3 is CASSQDRRWDQPQHF. The CDR3 DNA follows: TGTGCCAGTAGTCAGGACAGGAGGTGGGATCAGCCCCAGCATTTT.

V and J are TRBV6-5 and TRBJ1-5, with no clear D. V gave up 5 bases and J gave up 6 bases, with 8 bases separating them. Germline assignment: CDR1 MNHEY and CDR2 SVGAGI. The CDR3 is 12 amino acids. CDR3 nucleotides: TGTGCCAGCAGTCCCTTCGGTCAGCCCCAGCATTTT. Translation: CASSPFGQPQHF.

This clone has more than one count but fewer than ten. This chain joins TRBV30 and TRBJ1-3; D uncertain. Trimming shortened V by 3 bases and J by 8 bases, and 8 bases separated the two germline ends. Germline V CDR1 and CDR2: GTSNPN, SVGIG (reference sequence). The CDR3 extends over 11 amino acids. CDR3 in DNA: TGTGCCTGGAGGTCGACTTACACCATATATTTT. It encodes CAWRSTYTIYF.

The J gene is TRBJ2-3, the V gene TRBV30; 9 bases line up with TRBD2. The ends lost 1 base at V and 6 bases at J; junction bases unmatched: 8. The V gene's germline CDR1 is GTSNPN and CDR2 SVGIG (reference sequence). This CDR3 is 15 amino acids long. The chain's CDR3 is CAWSGPSGKFDTQYF. The DNA of the CDR3 is TGTGCCTGGAGTGGGCCTAGCGGGAAGTTCGATACGCAGTATTTT.

A few counts support this clone. This sequence joins TRBV6-1 and TRBJ1-1, with TRBD1 matching 7 bases. The CDR3 is 19 amino acids. CDR1 is MNHNS and CDR2 is SASEGT in the germline V gene. The ends lost 2 bases at V and 7 bases at J; junction bases unmatched: 22. The CDR3 nucleotides are TGTGCCAGCAGTGAAAAGGAGGTAGGGGTTGTCGACAGGGACAATGAAGCTTTCTTT. Protein: CASSEKEVGVVDRDNEAFF.

The rearrangement links TRBV11-2 to TRBJ2-3; the D is unclear. Trimming cost V 1 base and J 6 bases, with 17 bases left between them. There are 16 residues in the CDR3. The germline gives CDR1 SGHAT, CDR2 FQNNGV. CDR3 protein: CASSLAISPGLDTQYF. For the CDR3, the DNA is TGTGCCAGCAGCTTAGCAATCAGCCCCGGGTTGGATACGCAGTATTTT.

The J gene is TRBJ2-5, the V gene TRBV28; the D gene is possibly TRBD2 (6 bases). This CDR3 contains 14 residues. The V gene lost 7 bases and the J gene lost 1 base, with 13 bases spanning the gap. From germline, CDR1 is MDHEN and CDR2 SYDVKM. CDR3 sequence reads: CASIGRGVQETQYF. CDR3 DNA sequence: TGTGCCAGCATAGGGCGGGGAGTCCAAGAGACCCAGTACTTC.

A few counts support this clone. The genes are TRBV3-1 (or the pseudogene TRBV3-2) and TRBJ1-1; 9 nucleotides match TRBD1. Unmatched junction bases numbered 5, after V lost 4 bases and J lost 5 bases. The length of the CDR3 is 14 residues. Germline CDR1 and CDR2: LGHDT and YNNKEL (reference sequence). The CDR3 spells CASSPRDRETEAFF. CDR3 DNA sequence: TGTGCCAGCAGCCCACGGGACAGGGAGACTGAAGCTTTCTTT.

The chain combines TRBV19 with TRBJ1-6; possible D gene TRBD1, 6 bases. Germline CDR1 and CDR2: LNHDA and SQIVND (reference sequence). The ends were cut back, 3 bases at V and 9 bases at J, with 12 bases in the middle. The CDR3 is 14 residues long. This CDR3 is CASSIGSGASPLHF. CDR3 sequence (DNA): TGTGCCAGTAGTATTGGTTCAGGGGCTTCACCCCTCCACTTT.

CDR3 DNA sequence: TGTGCCAGCAAGGTTCAGGGAGGGGCTAATGAAAAACTGTTTTTT. As protein: CASKVQGGANEKLFF. The chain carries TRBV2 and TRBJ1-4; the D gene is possibly TRBD1 (5 bases). The CDR3 has 15 residues. Germline lookup yields CDR1 SNHLY and CDR2 FYNNEI. Trimming stripped 7 bases from V and 3 bases from J, with 15 bases between.

V is TRBV5-1 and J is TRBJ2-5; 8 bases fit TRBD1. The J segment lost 4 bases and the V segment lost 4 bases, leaving 9 bases of the junction unmatched. CDR1 SGHRS and CDR2 YFSETQ come from the germline V gene. The CDR3 is 15 residues long. DNA for the CDR3: TGCGCCAGCAGCCCCAGCCAGACAGGGGCAGAGACCCAGTACTTC. This encodes CASSPSQTGAETQYF.

The chain uses TRBV3-1 (or the pseudogene TRBV3-2) and TRBJ1-3; possible D gene TRBD1, 5 bases. The CDR3 consists of 17 residues. Between the trimmed V and J ends, which lost 4 bases and 0 bases, there was a span of 16 bases. CDR1 is LGHDT, CDR2 YNNKEL, per germline (reference sequence). The CDR3 region has the DNA TGTGCCAGCAGCCCCAAGAGTTGGACAACCTCTGGAAACACCATATATTTT. Translating gives CASSPKSWTTSGNTIYF.

This chain uses TRBV20-1 with TRBJ1-1, with D possibly matching TRBD1 (6 bases). CDR1 is DFQATT, CDR2 SNEGSKA, per germline (reference sequence). CDR3 size: 11 residues. Trimming removed 6 bases at V and 8 bases at J, with 13 bases between. The chain's CDR3 is CSARTAVEAFF. As DNA, the CDR3 is TGCAGTGCCAGGACAGCGGTCGAAGCTTTCTTT.